These 22 T cell receptor beta chains originate from one sample sequenced in a study of CD8 T cells in ankylosing spondylitis. One entry per CDR3 protein results from TCRdb running MiXCR on the 5' RACE reads. The sample records about 460,000 distinct CDR3 sequences, about 5.2% being singletons. These receptors' antigens are unknown. Study-level findings and limits: Ankylosing spondylitis blood appeared to be characterized by a TCR beta motif of eight highly homologous variants.

Sequenced input: blood, either unsorted or a sorted T cell fraction (not recorded which). The receptors stem from a male donor with ankylosing spondylitis.

The rearrangement uses TRBV18 and TRBJ1-1, with D uncertain. Trimming removed 6 bases from V and 5 bases from J, with 16 bases in between. The CDR3 extends over 14 amino acids. From germline, CDR1 is KGHSH and CDR2 LQKENI. This CDR3 is CASSPNYQSTEAFF. The CDR3 nucleotides read TGTGCCAGCTCCCCCAATTATCAGTCTACTGAAGCTTTCTTT.

This clonotype was seen many times. The gene calls are TRBV5-1 and TRBJ2-3; 7 bases map to TRBD2. J lost 6 bases, V lost 4 bases, and 11 bases had no gene match. The germline V gene has CDR1 SGHRS and CDR2 YFSETQ. The CDR3 consists of 15 residues. The CDR3 spells CASSILGLDLDTQYF. CDR3 coding DNA: TGCGCCAGCAGCATTCTCGGACTAGATCTGGATACGCAGTATTTT. Together with reference TRBV5-1 and TRBJ2-3, the CDR3 gives the full variable domain: KAGVTQTPRYLIKTRGQQVTLSCSPISGHRSVSWYQQTPGQGLQFLFEYFSETQRNKGNFPGRFSGRQFSNSRSEMNVSTLELGDSALYLCASSILGLDLDTQYFGPGTRLTVL.

In its sample, this clonotype was seen many times. The V gene is TRBV29-1, the J gene TRBJ2-1; TRBD1 agrees at 8 bases. Per the germline V gene, CDR1 is SQVTM and CDR2 is ANQGSEA. V gave up 6 bases and J gave up 3 bases; unmatched junction bases: 7. The CDR3 extends over 14 amino acids. Here the CDR3 reads CSVGWTGLYNEQFF. The CDR3 region has the DNA TGCAGCGTGGGATGGACAGGGCTCTACAATGAGCAGTTCTTC.

This clonotype came up a few times. CDR3 nucleotide sequence: TGTGCCAGCAGCCACGAGAGCTCCTACGAGCAGTACTTC. It yields the protein CASSHESSYEQYF. This chain links TRBV28 with TRBJ2-7; no firm D call. The length of the CDR3 is 13 residues. V lost 6 bases, J lost 0 bases, and 9 bases lay in between. The germline CDR1 and CDR2 sequences are MDHEN and SYDVKM.

This clonotype was observed many times. The rearrangement uses TRBV5-1 and TRBJ1-6, with D possibly being TRBD1 (5 bases). The V gene's germline CDR1 is SGHRS and CDR2 YFSETQ. V lost 1 base and J 10 bases, leaving 15 bases between the germline ends. CDR3 length equals 15 residues. The CDR3 nucleotides read TGCGCCAGCAGCTTGTCGGGGGAAGAGAGATCACCCCTCCACTTT. Residues: CASSLSGEERSPLHF. The variable domain in full, with the rest retrieved from reference TRBV5-1 and TRBJ1-6, is KAGVTQTPRYLIKTRGQQVTLSCSPISGHRSVSWYQQTPGQGLQFLFEYFSETQRNKGNFPGRFSGRQFSNSRSEMNVSTLELGDSALYLCASSLSGEERSPLHFGNGTRLTVT.

This clonotype was counted many times. This rearrangement joins TRBV4-3 to TRBJ1-1, with D uncertain. Germline V gene lookup returns CDR1 LGHNA and CDR2 YSLEER. V shed 0 bases and J shed 5 bases, with 7 bases lying between them. The CDR3 loop spans 13 amino acids. The DNA of the CDR3 is TGCGCCAGCAGCCAAGAGGGAGGAACTGAAGCTTTCTTT. It yields the protein CASSQEGGTEAFF.

This clonotype was observed at least ten times. This chain connects TRBV5-1 to TRBJ1-2, with 7 bases aligning to TRBD1. After removal of 3 bases from V and 0 bases from J, the junction contained 5 bases not matched to a gene. The CDR3 extends over 15 amino acids. The germline CDR1 and CDR2 sequences are SGHRS and YFSETQ. The CDR3 sequence is CASSSLQGTNYGYTF. CDR3 DNA: TGCGCCAGCAGCTCTTTACAGGGGACTAACTATGGCTACACCTTC.

There are many counts of this clonotype. The V call is TRBV7-6, the J call TRBJ2-7; D unclear. V was clipped by 4 bases and J by 2 bases, with 15 bases between them. CDR1 and CDR2 from the germline V gene are SGHVS and FNYEAQ. The CDR3 spans 15 residues. The CDR3 region is CASSSNLGRTYEQYF. In DNA form, the CDR3 reads TGTGCCAGCAGCTCAAACTTGGGCAGAACCTACGAGCAGTACTTC.

This clonotype was recorded many times. The chain recombines TRBV9 with TRBJ2-7; perhaps TRBD2 as D (6 bases). Germline V CDR1 and CDR2: SGDLS, YYNGEE. The CDR3 runs to 15 residues. Trimming stripped 0 bases from V and 3 bases from J, with 13 bases between. In nucleotides, the CDR3 is TGTGCCAGCAGCGTAGGCTGGGGAGGTGGCTACGAGCAGTACTTC. Translated, it gives CASSVGWGGGYEQYF.

With respect to this clonotype: A read error may be the cause here, since a much bigger clone is one base away. V and J are TRBV3-1 and TRBJ1-1; 9 bases fit TRBD1. From germline, CDR1 is LGHDT and CDR2 YNNKEL (reference sequence). The CDR3 sequence is 15 residues long. The CDR3 sequence: CACSPDMDRGVEAFF. CDR3 DNA: TGTGCCTGCAGCCCAGACATGGACAGGGGAGTCGAAGCTTTCTTT.

Many counts were recorded for this clonotype. V gene TRBV10-3 combines with J gene TRBJ2-1; the match to TRBD1 covers 9 bases. The CDR3 covers 14 residues. V was clipped by 9 bases and J by 7 bases; unmatched bases: 10. CDR1 and CDR2 (germline): ENHRY, SYGVKD. DNA for the CDR3: TGTGCCATTAAGACAGGGGGTTTTTGGAATGAGCAGTTCTTC. It translates to CAIKTGGFWNEQFF.

This clonotype was detected only a few times. The rearrangement joins TRBV24-1 to TRBJ2-1; D possibly corresponds to TRBD2 (6 bases). Per the germline V gene, CDR1 is KGHDR and CDR2 is SFDVKD. CDR3 size: 14 residues. The V and J ends lost 9 bases and 2 bases respectively, with 13 bases between them. As DNA, the CDR3 is TGTGCCACCGGCACGGGAGCTGCCTACAATGAGCAGTTCTTC. Its protein is CATGTGAAYNEQFF.

This clonotype was counted at least ten times. The rearrangement uses TRBV20-1 and TRBJ2-3; tentatively, D is TRBD2 (7 bases). V lost 3 bases and J 6 bases, leaving 16 bases between the germline ends. CDR1 is DFQATT, CDR2 SNEGSKA, per germline (reference sequence). The CDR3 contains 14 residues. The CDR3 DNA reads TGCAGTGCTAGTCTGCGGGGGCCAAAGGATACGCAGTATTTT. Amino acid sequence: CSASLRGPKDTQYF.

The CDR3 loop is CASSQPPGGPAYEQYF. CDR3 nucleotides: TGTGCCAGCAGCCAGCCTCCGGGGGGCCCGGCCTACGAGCAGTACTTC. The rearrangement joins TRBV7-9 to TRBJ2-7; maybe TRBD2 (7 bases). The germline gives CDR1 SEHNR, CDR2 FQNEAQ (reference sequence). V dropped 5 bases and J dropped 2 bases, with 19 bases sitting between them. This CDR3 comprises 16 residues.

This clonotype was seen ten or more times. One junction end disagrees with the germline gene, perhaps due to a read error. V gene TRBV5-1 combines with J gene TRBJ2-2; D perhaps matches TRBD1 (6 bases). This CDR3 comprises 13 residues. In germline, CDR1 is SGHRS, CDR2 YFSETQ. The CDR3 is CASSPQGTGELFF. CDR3 in DNA: TGTGCCAGCAGTCCACAGGGCACCGGGGAGCTGTTTTTT.

In this sample, this clonotype turned up a few times. This chain links TRBV6-2 or TRBV6-3 with TRBJ1-1; D uncertain. The V and J ends lost 7 bases and 1 base respectively, with 10 bases between them. The germline V gene encodes CDR1 MNHEY and CDR2 SVGEGT. CDR3 length equals 13 residues. CDR3 residues: CASTLGPNTEAFF. The CDR3 DNA reads TGTGCCAGCACCCTTGGACCGAACACTGAAGCTTTCTTT.

This clonotype has ten or more counts. The chain employs TRBV20-1 and TRBJ2-1, with TRBD2 identical over 10 bases. CDR1 is DFQATT, CDR2 SNEGSKA, per germline (reference sequence). Trimming at V came to 7 bases and at J to 6 bases, leaving 9 bases not matched to a gene. The CDR3 has 14 residues. For the CDR3, the DNA is TGCAGTGTGTTACCGGGACTAGCGACCAATGAGCAGTTCTTC. It codes for CSVLPGLATNEQFF.

This clonotype occurred many times. CDR3 protein: CASSRIIVYEQYF. For the CDR3, the DNA is TGTGCCAGCAGCCGGATAATCGTCTACGAGCAGTACTTC. The chain employs TRBV7-2 and TRBJ2-7; D call uncertain. With 5 bases removed from V and 3 bases from J, the gap between germline ends came to 11 bases. Germline-derived CDR1 and CDR2 are SGHTA and FQGNSA. This CDR3 spans 13 amino acids.

This clonotype came up many times. The chain couples TRBV6-1 to TRBJ2-5, with 9 bases identical to TRBD2. This CDR3 has 15 amino acids. V lost 5 bases, J lost 3 bases, and 7 bases stayed unmatched. CDR1 is MNHNS, CDR2 SASEGT, per germline. The chain's CDR3 is CASSQPGLAKETQYF. CDR3 sequence (DNA): TGTGCCAGCAGTCAACCGGGACTAGCAAAAGAGACCCAGTACTTC.

This clonotype came up many times. The chain is built from TRBV30 and TRBJ1-1; D perhaps matches TRBD1 (6 bases). V was trimmed by 8 bases and J by 2 bases, leaving 15 bases between them. The germline V gene encodes CDR1 GTSNPN and CDR2 SVGIG (reference sequence). The CDR3 consists of 13 residues. CDR3 coding DNA: TGTGCCCGGACCCGGGACACAAACACTGAAGCTTTCTTT. Translated: CARTRDTNTEAFF.

Ten or more counts support this clonotype. The V and J genes are TRBV15 and TRBJ1-5; 7 bases match TRBD1. V was pared by 3 bases and J by 5 bases, with 7 bases of the junction left unmatched. Germline assignment: CDR1 LNHNV and CDR2 YYDKDF (reference sequence). The CDR3 consists of 15 residues. CDR3: CATSSRDRGYQPQHF. The DNA of the CDR3 is TGTGCCACCAGCAGTCGGGACAGAGGGTATCAGCCCCAGCATTTT.

This clonotype was counted only a few times. The chain uses TRBV7-2 and TRBJ2-3; TRBD1 matches 8 bases. J gave up 0 bases and V 5 bases, and 7 bases lay outside the gene matches. Looked up from germline, CDR1 is SGHTA and CDR2 is FQGNSA. The CDR3 sequence is 16 residues long. This chain's CDR3 is CASSTRQGRSTDTQYF. CDR3 sequence (DNA): TGTGCCAGCAGCACACGACAGGGGAGGAGCACAGATACGCAGTATTTT.